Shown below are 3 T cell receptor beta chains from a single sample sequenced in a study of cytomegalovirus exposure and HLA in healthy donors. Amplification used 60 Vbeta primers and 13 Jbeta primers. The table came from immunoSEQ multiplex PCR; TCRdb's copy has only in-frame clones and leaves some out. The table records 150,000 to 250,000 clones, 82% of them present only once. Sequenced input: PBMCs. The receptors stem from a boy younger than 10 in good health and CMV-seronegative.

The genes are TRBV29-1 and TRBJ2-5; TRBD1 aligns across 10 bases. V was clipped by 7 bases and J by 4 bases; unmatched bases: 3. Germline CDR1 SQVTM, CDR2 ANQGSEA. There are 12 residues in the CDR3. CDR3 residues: CSGRQGAETQYF. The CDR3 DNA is TGCAGCGGCAGACAGGGGGCAGAGACCCAGTACTTC.

The CDR3 region is CASSRDRANNEQFF. The CDR3 coding sequence is TGTGCCAGCAGTCGGGACAGAGCCAACAATGAGCAGTTCTTC. The rearrangement uses TRBV6-5 and TRBJ2-1; 7 bases are a match to TRBD1. Germline V gene lookup returns CDR1 MNHEY and CDR2 SVGAGI. This CDR3 is 14 amino acids long. V lost 5 bases to trimming and J lost 5 bases; unmatched junction nucleotides: 6.

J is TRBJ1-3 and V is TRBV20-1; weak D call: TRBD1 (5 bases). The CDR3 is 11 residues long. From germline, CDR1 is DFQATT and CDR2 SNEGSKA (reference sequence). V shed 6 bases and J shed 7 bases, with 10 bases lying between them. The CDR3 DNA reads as TGCAGTGCACCCGGGGGGAACACCATATATTTT. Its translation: CSAPGGNTIYF.